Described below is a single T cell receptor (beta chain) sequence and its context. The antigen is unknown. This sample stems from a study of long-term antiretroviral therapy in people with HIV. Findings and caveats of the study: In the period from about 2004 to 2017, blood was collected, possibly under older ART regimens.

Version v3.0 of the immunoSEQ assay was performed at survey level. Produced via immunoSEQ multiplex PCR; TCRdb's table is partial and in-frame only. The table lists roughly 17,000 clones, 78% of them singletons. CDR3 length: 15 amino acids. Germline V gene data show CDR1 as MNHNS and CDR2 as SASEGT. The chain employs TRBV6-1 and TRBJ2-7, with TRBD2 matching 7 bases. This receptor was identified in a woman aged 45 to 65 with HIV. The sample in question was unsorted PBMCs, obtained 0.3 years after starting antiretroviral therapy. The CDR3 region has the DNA TGTGCGGGGAGGGGAGGGAATTTACTTCCGGGGGAGCAGTACTTC. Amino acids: CAGRGGNLLPGEQYF.